The rows below give T cell receptor beta chains drawn from one sample of a study of T cells in Graves' hyperthyroidism and ophthalmopathy. TCRdb re-derived calls from the multiplex PCR reads in MiXCR, one entry per CDR3 protein. Among about 380,000 distinct CDR3 sequences listed, roughly 13% were seen once. Sample: blood. All receptors come from an older woman with Graves' hyperthyroidism. Each CDR3 is given with its conserved first and last residue. D genes are given only for firm matches. Expanded clones are given a class, and other clones once, few, many or no size at all.

D: NA
J: TRBJ2-1
size: NA
V: TRBV20-1
DNA: TGCAGTGCTAGAGATCTGCGCGGGCCCCCGTACAATGAGCAGTTCTTC
CDR3: CSARDLRGPPYNEQFF

D: TRBD2
J: TRBJ2-7
size: many
V: TRBV6-1
DNA: TGTGCCAGCAGACTAGCGGGAGACGGGTCCTACGAGCAGTACTTC
CDR3: CASRLAGDGSYEQYF

D: TRBD2
J: TRBJ2-1
size: few
V: TRBV7-9
DNA: TGTGCCAGCAACCCATCGGGGGGGACTAGCGCTTACAATGAGCAGTTCTTC
CDR3: CASNPSGGTSAYNEQFF

D: NA
J: TRBJ1-2
size: many
V: TRBV11-3
DNA: TGTGCCAGCAGCCCTGGGACTTCTGGCTACACCTTC
CDR3: CASSPGTSGYTF

D: NA
J: TRBJ1-6
size: NA
V: TRBV2
DNA: TGTGCCAGCAGAAGGGGTTCCTATAATTCACCCCCCCACTTT
CDR3: CASRRGSYNSPPHF

D: NA
J: TRBJ1-1
size: NA
V: TRBV6-1
DNA: TGTGCCAGCAGTGCGGGACACCCGATTTACACTGAAGCTTTCTTT
CDR3: CASSAGHPIYTEAFF

D: TRBD1
J: TRBJ1-5
size: many
V: TRBV30
DNA: TGTGCCTGGAGCCGGACAGGGGGCAATCAGCCCCAGCATTTT
CDR3: CAWSRTGGNQPQHF

D: TRBD1
J: TRBJ1-5
size: NA
V: TRBV15
DNA: TGTGCCACCAGCAGGGACAGGGGGCTTGGGCAGCCCCAGCATTTT
CDR3: CATSRDRGLGQPQHF

D: TRBD1
J: TRBJ1-2
size: many
V: TRBV7-2
DNA: TGTGCCAGCAGCTTCACCCAGGGGGGCTATGGCTACACCTTC
CDR3: CASSFTQGGYGYTF

D: NA
J: TRBJ2-3
size: few
V: TRBV19
DNA: TGTGCCAGTAGTATTGAAGGAGATACGCAGTATTTT
CDR3: CASSIEGDTQYF

D: TRBD2
J: TRBJ2-5
size: many
V: TRBV5-1
DNA: TGCGCCAGCAGCTTAAGCGGGAGGAACCAAGAGACCCAGTACTTC
CDR3: CASSLSGRNQETQYF

D: NA
J: TRBJ2-1
size: NA
V: TRBV3-1
DNA: TGTGCCAGCAGCCAGACTAGAGATGAGCAGTTCTTC
CDR3: CASSQTRDEQFF

D: NA
J: TRBJ2-3
size: many
V: TRBV7-3
DNA: TGTGCCAGCAGCTCAGGGTCCCGCGCCGATACGCAGTATTTT
CDR3: CASSSGSRADTQYF

D: TRBD1
J: TRBJ1-2
size: NA
V: TRBV5-4
DNA: TGTGCCAGCAGCCCCCGGGACAGGGGGAGCTATAACTATGGCTACACCTTC
CDR3: CASSPRDRGSYNYGYTF

D: TRBD1
J: TRBJ1-2
size: NA
V: TRBV4-1
DNA: TGCGCCAGCAGCCAAAGGACAGGGGCGAGAAATGGCTACACCTTC
CDR3: CASSQRTGARNGYTF

D: NA
J: TRBJ2-7
size: few
V: TRBV6-1
DNA: TGTGCCAGCGGCCGGGTCTCCTACGAGCAGTACTTC
CDR3: CASGRVSYEQYF

D: TRBD2
J: TRBJ2-7
size: NA
V: TRBV6-1
DNA: TGTGCCAGCAGCCCAAGACTAGCGGGAAAGTACGAGCAGTACTTC
CDR3: CASSPRLAGKYEQYF

D: TRBD1
J: TRBJ1-1
size: NA
V: TRBV5-1
DNA: TGCGCCAGCAGCCCGAGCAGACAGACAGGGACTGAAGCTTTCTTT
CDR3: CASSPSRQTGTEAFF

D: TRBD1
J: TRBJ1-5
size: many
V: TRBV18
DNA: TGTGCCAGCAGGACAGGACCTAATCAGCCCCAGCATTTT
CDR3: CASRTGPNQPQHF

D: NA
J: TRBJ2-7
size: many
V: TRBV11-2
DNA: TGTGCCAGCAGCTGGATATTAGGAGGCTACGAGCAGTACTTC
CDR3: CASSWILGGYEQYF

D: TRBD1
J: TRBJ2-5
size: many
V: TRBV7-6
DNA: TGTGCCAGCAGCCTATTGACCTCGACAGGGGGCACAGAGACCCAGTACTTC
CDR3: CASSLLTSTGGTETQYF

D: NA
J: TRBJ2-7
size: NA
V: TRBV6-2/TRBV6-3
DNA: TGTGCCAGCAGGGGGGGCGTAAACTACGAGCAGTACTTC
CDR3: CASRGGVNYEQYF

D: NA
J: TRBJ1-1
size: many
V: TRBV30
DNA: TGTGCCGGAACCCGGGTTTTGGCTGAAGCTTTCTTT
CDR3: CAGTRVLAEAFF

D: NA
J: TRBJ1-4
size: NA
V: TRBV5-5
DNA: TGTGCCAGCAGCTTGGGACAGACCACCGCAACTAATGAAGAACTGTTTTTT
CDR3: CASSLGQTTATNEELFF

D: NA
J: TRBJ2-5
size: few
V: TRBV5-6
DNA: TGTGCCTGCAGCTTGTGGGGCCCCCAAGAGACCCAGTACTTC
CDR3: CACSLWGPQETQYF

D: TRBD2
J: TRBJ2-3
size: few
V: TRBV10-1
DNA: TGCGCCAGCAGTGAGTCTAAAGGGACTAGCGGGACAGATACGCAGTATTTT
CDR3: CASSESKGTSGTDTQYF

D: NA
J: TRBJ2-7
size: few
V: TRBV2
DNA: TGTGCCTTTACTCCCCCAGGGGAATCGTACGAGCAGTACTTC
CDR3: CAFTPPGESYEQYF

D: TRBD1
J: TRBJ2-1
size: many
V: TRBV2
DNA: TGTGCCAGCAGCCAGACAGGGTACGGCGTCGATGAGCAGTTCTTC
CDR3: CASSQTGYGVDEQFF

D: TRBD2
J: TRBJ2-1
size: few
V: TRBV11-3
DNA: TGTGCCAGCAGCTGGGGAGGGACTGGGGAGGGGAATGAGCAGTTCTTC
CDR3: CASSWGGTGEGNEQFF

D: NA
J: TRBJ2-5
size: NA
V: TRBV6-1
DNA: TGTGCCAGCAAAAATCAAGAGACCCAGTACTTC
CDR3: CASKNQETQYF

D: NA
J: TRBJ2-5
size: few
V: TRBV27
DNA: TGTGCCAGCCCCCCTAGTCCCTCGGACCAAGAGACCCAGTACTTC
CDR3: CASPPSPSDQETQYF

D: NA
J: TRBJ2-7
size: few
V: TRBV13
DNA: TGTGCCGGCAGCTTAACAGGGACCTACGAGCAGTACTTC
CDR3: CAGSLTGTYEQYF

D: NA
J: TRBJ2-5
size: many
V: TRBV28
DNA: TGTGCCAGCAGTCCGATCGTCGGAGGCGGGTGGCAAGAGACCCAGTACTTC
CDR3: CASSPIVGGGWQETQYF

D: NA
J: TRBJ2-7
size: many
V: TRBV24-1
DNA: TGTGCCACCAGTGATCCCTACGAGCAGTACTTC
CDR3: CATSDPYEQYF

D: NA
J: TRBJ2-5
size: NA
V: TRBV4-1
DNA: TGCGCCAGCAGCCAAGACAGGAGGACCCAGTACTTC
CDR3: CASSQDRRTQYF

D: NA
J: TRBJ2-1
size: many
V: TRBV3-1
DNA: TGTGCCAGCAGCCAAGATCTGACAGGAACTTACAATGAGCAGTTCTTC
CDR3: CASSQDLTGTYNEQFF

D: TRBD2
J: TRBJ2-5
size: many
V: TRBV9
DNA: TGTGCCAGCAGCCCCCACGCGGGAGGGGGAGAGACCCAGTACTTC
CDR3: CASSPHAGGGETQYF

D: NA
J: TRBJ1-1
size: NA
V: TRBV11-1
DNA: TGTGCCAGCAGTGAGGGGGAGGACACTGAAGCTTTCTTT
CDR3: CASSEGEDTEAFF

D: TRBD2
J: TRBJ2-5
size: NA
V: TRBV4-1
DNA: TGCGCCAGCAGCCAGCTAGCGGGAGTTCCTGAGACCCAGTACTTC
CDR3: CASSQLAGVPETQYF

D: NA
J: TRBJ1-2
size: many
V: TRBV18
DNA: TGTGCCAGCTCACCACCTTCCGTCGGAGCGGACGATGGCTACACCTTC
CDR3: CASSPPSVGADDGYTF

D: NA
J: TRBJ2-1
size: NA
V: TRBV6-1
DNA: TGTGCCAGCAGTTACCGCTTCGGGGATGAGCAGTTCTTC
CDR3: CASSYRFGDEQFF

D: NA
J: TRBJ2-3
size: many
V: TRBV12-3/TRBV12-4
DNA: TGTGCCAGCAGTCATTCGGACTCGCGAGATACGCAGTATTTT
CDR3: CASSHSDSRDTQYF

D: NA
J: TRBJ1-5
size: many
V: TRBV12-3/TRBV12-4
DNA: TGTGCCAGCAGTGCGACAGTTATCAATCAGCCCCAGCATTTT
CDR3: CASSATVINQPQHF

D: TRBD2
J: TRBJ2-1
size: many
V: TRBV7-9
DNA: TGTGCCAGCAGCTTGGGGACTAATACCTACAATGAGCAGTTCTTC
CDR3: CASSLGTNTYNEQFF

D: TRBD1
J: TRBJ1-2
size: many
V: TRBV28
DNA: TGTGCCAGCAGTTTAAGCCGGACAGGGCAAATTGTTGGCTACACCTTC
CDR3: CASSLSRTGQIVGYTF

D: TRBD2
J: TRBJ2-1
size: NA
V: TRBV5-8
DNA: TGTGCCAGCAGCTTGGGTGGTCTAGCGGTTTACAATGAGCAGTTCTTC
CDR3: CASSLGGLAVYNEQFF

D: TRBD1
J: TRBJ2-1
size: many
V: TRBV29-1
DNA: TGCAGCGCCCGAGGCGGGGGACAGGGGCCCTACAATGAGCAGTTCTTC
CDR3: CSARGGGQGPYNEQFF

D: TRBD1
J: TRBJ2-5
size: many
V: TRBV12-3/TRBV12-4
DNA: TGTGCCAGCACCCCGAACAGGGGGACCCAGTACTTC
CDR3: CASTPNRGTQYF

D: NA
J: TRBJ2-5
size: many
V: TRBV7-9
DNA: TGTGCCAGCAGCCGGGACACCGGTTGGGAGTACTTC
CDR3: CASSRDTGWEYF

D: TRBD1
J: TRBJ2-1
size: few
V: TRBV24-1
DNA: TGTGCCACCAGTGACCTTCGACAGGGCCTAGCAAATGAGCAGTTCTTC
CDR3: CATSDLRQGLANEQFF